A single sample gave rise to the 5 T cell receptor beta chains below, sequenced in a study of blood T cell repertoires in COVID-19. Sequencing used immunoSEQ multiplex PCR; TCRdb keeps in-frame clones, though not all of them. The repertoire holds 100,000 to 150,000 clones, with approximately 90% as singletons. Sequencing used peripheral blood. Every receptor here comes from a man aged 60 to 69 with COVID-19, enrolled during active disease.

Concerning this clone itself: Other DNA sequences from this sample encode an identical CDR3 as well. V usage is TRBV6-5 and J usage is TRBJ2-2, with 9 bases lining up with TRBD1. V lost 6 bases and J lost 0; bases outside the gene matches: 2. The CDR3 totals 15 residues. The germline gives CDR1 MNHEY, CDR2 SVGAGI. The CDR3 DNA reads as TGTGCCAGCAGAAGGGACAGGGCGAACACCGGGGAGCTGTTTTTT. Translated, it gives CASRRDRANTGELFF.

This chain connects TRBV7-2 to TRBJ2-7, with D possibly TRBD2 on 5 matching bases. Per germline, CDR1 SGHTA and CDR2 FQGNSA. CDR3 length equals 16 residues. Trimming removed 0 bases from V and 3 bases from J, with 15 bases in between. The CDR3 DNA reads TGTGCCAGCAGCTTAGCGGGTGGGCGGGTGATCTACGAGCAGTACTTC. Amino acids: CASSLAGGRVIYEQYF.

The chain carries TRBV3-1 (or the pseudogene TRBV3-2) and TRBJ1-3; a possible D gene is TRBD1 (5 bases). Trimming removed 1 base from V and 0 bases from J, with 10 bases in between. The CDR3 sequence is 16 residues long. Germline V gives CDR1 LGHDT, CDR2 YNNKEL (reference sequence). The CDR3 region is CASSQGQPSSGNTIYF. The DNA for the CDR3 is TGTGCCAGCAGCCAAGGACAGCCTTCCTCTGGAAACACCATATATTTT.

The V gene is TRBV27, the J gene TRBJ1-1; no definite D call. Germline V gene lookup returns CDR1 MNHEY and CDR2 SMNVEV (reference sequence). The V end lost 2 bases, the J end lost 0 bases, and 4 bases lay between the germline ends. This CDR3 contains 13 residues. The CDR3 DNA reads TGTGCCAGCAGTTTAACACTGAACACTGAAGCTTTCTTT. Amino acid sequence: CASSLTLNTEAFF.

The chain joins TRBV9 to TRBJ2-3; tentative D call: TRBD2 (5 bases). This CDR3 is built from 17 residues. The germline CDR1 and CDR2 sequences are SGDLS and YYNGEE. The germline V and J ends were trimmed by 0 bases and 1 base, with 15 bases remaining between them. The CDR3 nucleotides read TGTGCCAGCAGCGTAGCTGGAGGTAGCCGAGGCACAGATACGCAGTATTTT. Residues: CASSVAGGSRGTDTQYF. Full variable domain (remainder filled in from reference TRBV9 and TRBJ2-3): DSGVTQTPKHLITATGQRVTLRCSPRSGDLSVYWYQQSLDQGLQFLIQYYNGEERAKGNILERFSAQQFPDLHSELNLSSLELGDSALYFCASSVAGGSRGTDTQYFGPGTRLTVL.